These 7 T cell receptor beta chains came from one sample sequenced in a study of Ad26.COV2.S vaccination and SARS-CoV-2 variants. The treatment was: around 19 received Ad26.COV2.S at low or high dose, single or two shots; a few received placebo; per-sample allocation not given. The samples were gathered on day 63 after the first injection of vaccine or placebo. This table comes from immunoSEQ multiplex PCR, and its TCRdb copy is limited to in-frame clones, with some not included. The data show about 390,000 clones, approximately 92% seen once. The starting material was peripheral blood, obtained in a trial of Ad26.COV2.S vaccine versus placebo. The receptors derive from a person between 18 and 65 years old who received the Ad26.COV2.S COVID-19 vaccine or a placebo.

This chain uses TRBV6-2 or TRBV6-3 with TRBJ2-5; 8 nucleotides line up with TRBD1. After removal of 0 bases from V and 6 bases from J, the junction contained 9 bases not matched to a gene. The length of the CDR3 is 16 residues. Germline CDR1 MNHEY, CDR2 SVGEGT. The CDR3 is CASSYSRAGGEKTQYF. The CDR3 DNA follows: TGTGCCAGCAGTTACTCAAGGGCAGGGGGCGAGAAGACCCAGTACTTC.

The chain carries TRBV7-2 and TRBJ1-6, with a tentative D call TRBD1 (5 bases). V lost 0 bases, J lost 11 bases, and 8 bases lay in between. The CDR3 length is 13 residues. The germline CDR1 and CDR2 sequences are SGHTA and FQGNSA. The CDR3 here is CASSLAQGTPLHF. DNA of the CDR3: TGTGCCAGCAGCTTAGCCCAGGGTACACCCCTCCACTTT.

This rearrangement joins TRBV30 to TRBJ1-4; 9 bases fit TRBD1. The V and J ends lost 4 bases and 5 bases, in that order; junction bases with no gene match: 2. Germline lookup yields CDR1 GTSNPN and CDR2 SVGIG (reference sequence). This CDR3 has 13 amino acids. The CDR3 sequence is CAWTGTGNEKLFF. The CDR3 DNA follows: TGTGCCTGGACCGGGACAGGGAATGAAAAACTGTTTTTT.

The chain recombines TRBV7-2 with TRBJ2-2; D not certain. This CDR3 has 14 amino acids. Trimming removed 3 bases at V and 1 base at J, with 6 bases between. The germline gives CDR1 SGHTA, CDR2 FQGNSA. The CDR3 loop reads CASSFAGNTGELFF. CDR3 coding DNA: TGTGCCAGCAGCTTTGCCGGGAACACCGGGGAGCTGTTTTTT.

V is TRBV7-8 and J is TRBJ2-2, with D hard to call. V was trimmed by 5 bases and J by 5 bases, leaving 9 bases between them. Germline V gene data show CDR1 as SGHVS and CDR2 as FQNEAQ. The CDR3 extends over 13 amino acids. CDR3 amino acids: CASSPGRTGELFF. The CDR3 DNA reads as TGTGCCAGCAGCCCCGGCCGGACCGGGGAGCTGTTTTTT.

The genes are TRBV5-4 and TRBJ1-2, with 8 bases aligning to TRBD1. The CDR3 consists of 15 residues. Germline V gene sequence: CDR1 SGHNT, CDR2 YYREEE (reference sequence). After removal of 2 bases from V and 0 bases from J, the junction contained 3 bases not matched to a gene. In DNA form, the CDR3 reads TGTGCCAGCAGCTTAGGGACAGGTACTAACTATGGCTACACCTTC. This encodes CASSLGTGTNYGYTF.

About this clone itself: Since a much larger clone is just one base distant, this may be a read error. At the DNA level, this CDR3 is encoded by other sequences in the same sample as well. This sequence joins TRBV2 and TRBJ2-7; D uncertain. V dropped 5 bases and J dropped 1 base, with 3 bases sitting between them. The CDR3 length is 11 residues. Germline V gene sequence: CDR1 SNHLY, CDR2 FYNNEI. CDR3 amino acids: CASSYSYEQYF. CDR3 DNA: TGTGCCAGCAGTTATTCCTACGAGCAGTACTTC.